This TCR beta chain came from a study of T cells in localized non-small cell lung cancer. This clone is medium-sized in the sample. No antigen is known for it. The sampled adjacent lung lay at least 2 cm from the tumor margin and showed no atypia. Assay: immunoSEQ multiplex PCR; the TCRdb copy retains only in-frame clones and omits some. Here the sample spans 2,000 to 2,500 clones, about 30% being singletons. CDR3 length: 15 amino acids. V was clipped by 5 bases and J by 2 bases; unmatched bases: 7. Germline values: CDR1 SGHNT, CDR2 YENEEA. Study-level findings and limits: Researchers found a median around 59 of the top 100 tumor clones in adjacent lung.

Sequenced material: normal lung tissue next to the tumor, taken before any cancer treatment. The sequence came from a man aged 35 to 69 with stage I lung adenocarcinoma. This chain uses TRBV11-3 with TRBJ2-7; 9 bases fit TRBD1. This CDR3 is CASSPTGGDPYEQYF. As DNA, the CDR3 is TGTGCCAGCAGCCCGACAGGGGGAGATCCCTACGAGCAGTACTTC. Filled out from reference TRBV11-3 and TRBJ2-7, the complete variable domain reads EAGVVQSPRYKIIEKKQPVAFWCNPISGHNTLYWYLQNLGQGPELLIRYENEEAVDDSQLPKDRFSAERLKGVDSTLKIQPAELGDSAVYLCASSPTGGDPYEQYFGPGTRLTVT.